This is a list of T cell receptor beta chains from one sample in a study of T cells expressing NK-cell markers. Reprocessing the 5' RACE reads, TCRdb reports a single entry for every CDR3 protein and omits DNA. The sample includes 150,000 to 170,000 distinct CDR3 sequences. Material: blood T cells: a sorted CD56 or NKG2C T cell subset, CD4+ or CD8+ T cells, or bulk PBMC T cells (not recorded which). These TCRs come from a woman in her forties or fifties in good health. CDR3s include the opening cysteine and the closing phenylalanine or tryptophan. Clone sizes are given selectively: once, few, many, or a class where the clone is expanded.

TRBV29-1	NA	TRBJ2-1	CSVESADLPEQFF
TRBV13	NA	TRBJ2-1	CASSKIRGEQFF
TRBV5-1	NA	TRBJ1-1	CASSLVSSLGTEAFF
TRBV11-2	NA	TRBJ2-5	CASSPRPGQGSETQYF
TRBV3-1	NA	TRBJ2-1	CASSQEGGTSVNEQFF
TRBV5-1	NA	TRBJ1-1	CASSLAGGRDTEAFF
TRBV12-3/TRBV12-4	NA	TRBJ2-1	CASSSGDNEQFF
TRBV29-1	NA	TRBJ1-4	CSVGTSGGEKLFF
TRBV2	NA	TRBJ2-3	CASSNRDEGPDTQYF
TRBV5-1	NA	TRBJ2-2	CASRTETGELFF
TRBV4-2	NA	TRBJ2-2	CASSPLPGLVEGGAGELFF
TRBV7-9	NA	TRBJ2-7	CASSSTFPGNEQYF
TRBV3-1	NA	TRBJ2-1	CASSPGLSSYNEQFF
TRBV24-1	NA	TRBJ1-1	CATSAGRMTEAFF
TRBV6-4	NA	TRBJ2-5	CASSGGTGEETQYF
TRBV20-1	NA	TRBJ2-1	CSAATGLSSYNEQFF
TRBV20-1	medium-sized	TRBJ1-6	CSARDPRQGLNSPLHF
TRBV12-3/TRBV12-4	NA	TRBJ2-1	CASTGLAGGPSYNEQFF
TRBV10-3	NA	TRBJ2-5	CAISDTGAQETQYF
TRBV20-1	NA	TRBJ2-1	CSARDPEGAGLNEQFF
TRBV20-1	NA	TRBJ1-4	CSARDVRLGNEKLFF
TRBV30	NA	TRBJ2-2	CAWNSGQNTGELFF
TRBV10-3	NA	TRBJ2-1	CAISEARGATNEQFF
TRBV7-6	NA	TRBJ2-1	CASSPILGNEQFF
TRBV27	NA	TRBJ2-7	CASSPLYGHYEQYF
TRBV7-9	NA	TRBJ1-1	CASSSGTSPFF
TRBV4-1	NA	TRBJ2-7	CASSQDRLGLDEQYF
TRBV29-1	NA	TRBJ1-2	CSVVSGAEEYGYTF
TRBV30	NA	TRBJ2-3	CAWTTGSGRMNTQYF
TRBV6-2/TRBV6-3	NA	TRBJ2-2	CASNLALDSPNTGELFF
TRBV11-2	NA	TRBJ2-3	CASSFWGSTDTQYF
TRBV29-1	NA	TRBJ2-3	CSVESAGPDTQYF
TRBV7-8	NA	TRBJ1-5	CASSPGPNNQPQHF
TRBV15	NA	TRBJ1-1	CATSIGRSANTEAFF
TRBV28	NA	TRBJ1-2	CASSLGQGTGGYGYTF
TRBV6-5	NA	TRBJ2-2	CASSLGAPAGGRDTGELFF
TRBV28	NA	TRBJ2-1	CASSLPPGESITYPYNEQFF
TRBV15	NA	TRBJ2-5	CATSRAETQYF
TRBV7-9	NA	TRBJ2-5	CASSTGTGGRETQYF
TRBV20-1	NA	TRBJ2-7	CSAREPQAFYEQYF
TRBV7-9	NA	TRBJ2-1	CASNLGTSGKQFF
TRBV7-9	NA	TRBJ2-7	CASSTAQTGGLEQYF
TRBV5-5	NA	TRBJ1-1	CASSRLPVNTEAFF